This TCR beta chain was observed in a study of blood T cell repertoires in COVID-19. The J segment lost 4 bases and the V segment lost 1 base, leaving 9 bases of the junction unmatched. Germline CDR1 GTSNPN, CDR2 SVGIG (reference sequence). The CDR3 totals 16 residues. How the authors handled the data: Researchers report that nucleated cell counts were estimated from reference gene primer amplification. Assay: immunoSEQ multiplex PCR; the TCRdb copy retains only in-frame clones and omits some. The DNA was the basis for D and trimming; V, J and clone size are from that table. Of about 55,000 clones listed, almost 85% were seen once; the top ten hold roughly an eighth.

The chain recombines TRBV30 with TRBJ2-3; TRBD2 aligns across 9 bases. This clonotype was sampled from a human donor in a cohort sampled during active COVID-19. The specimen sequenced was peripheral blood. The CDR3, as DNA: TGTGCCTGGAGTGAGGTCCGCGGGAGGGCCGCAGATACGCAGTATTTT. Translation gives CAWSEVRGRAADTQYF.